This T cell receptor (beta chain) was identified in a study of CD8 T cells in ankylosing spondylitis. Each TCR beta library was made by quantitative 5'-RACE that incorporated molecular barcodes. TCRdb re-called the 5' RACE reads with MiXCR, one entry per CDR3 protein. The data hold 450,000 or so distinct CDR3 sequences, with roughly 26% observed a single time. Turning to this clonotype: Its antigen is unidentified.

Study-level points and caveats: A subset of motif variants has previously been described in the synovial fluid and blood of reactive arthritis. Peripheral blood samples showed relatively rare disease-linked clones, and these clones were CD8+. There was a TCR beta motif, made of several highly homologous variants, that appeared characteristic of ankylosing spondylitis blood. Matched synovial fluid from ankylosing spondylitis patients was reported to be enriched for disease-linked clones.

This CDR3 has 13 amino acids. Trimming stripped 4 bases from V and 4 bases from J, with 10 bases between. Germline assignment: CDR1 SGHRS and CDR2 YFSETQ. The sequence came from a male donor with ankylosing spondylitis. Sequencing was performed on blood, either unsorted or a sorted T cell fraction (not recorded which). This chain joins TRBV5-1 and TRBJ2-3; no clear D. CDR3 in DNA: TGCGCCAGCAGCGGCTCAAGAGCAGATACGCAGTATTTT. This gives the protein CASSGSRADTQYF.